The 4 T cell receptor beta chains listed next were all sequenced from one sample in a study of blood T cells in healthy people across ages. A sample-barcoded 5' primer and a J-beta primer mix were used in a second PCR of roughly 6 to 11 cycles. TCRdb independently ran MiXCR on the 5' RACE reads; one entry per CDR3 protein. Altogether over a million distinct CDR3 sequences are present, under 45% being singletons, with the ten largest covering around 18%. The specimen was blood. Receptor source: a woman aged 55-69 years in good health.

This clonotype was observed a single time. The V gene is TRBV29-1, the J gene TRBJ2-2; no clear D gene. The V gene's germline CDR1 is SQVTM and CDR2 ANQGSEA. This CDR3 contains 13 residues. V lost 4 bases to trimming and J lost 4 bases, with 10 bases between them. In DNA, the CDR3 is TGCAGCGTTGGACTTATGTCCACCGGGGAGCTGTTTTTT. Amino acid sequence: CSVGLMSTGELFF.

This clonotype was detected once. This chain uses TRBV3-1 with TRBJ2-7; D is ambiguous. In germline, CDR1 is LGHDT, CDR2 YNNKEL (reference sequence). Trimming took off 2 bases at V and 2 bases at J, with 10 bases between the two ends. The CDR3 has 14 residues. DNA for the CDR3: TGTGCCAGCAGCCAAAACAGCTTTACCTACGAGCAGTACTTC. Amino acids: CASSQNSFTYEQYF.

The chain combines TRBV9 with TRBJ1-2; D might be TRBD1 (6 bases). Germline CDR1 and CDR2: SGDLS and YYNGEE. This CDR3 contains 16 residues. With 3 bases removed from V and 2 bases from J, the gap between germline ends came to 17 bases. The CDR3 DNA follows: TGTGCCAGCAGCGGACAGGCGGTCGATTGGAACTATGGCTACACCTTC. It codes for CASSGQAVDWNYGYTF.

In its sample, this clonotype was seen a few times. The chain combines TRBV21-1 with TRBJ2-7; the table assigns TRBD2, which was not confirmed against the DNA. TRBV21-1 is a recognized pseudogene. The CDR3 has 14 residues. The CDR3 sequence is CASSKGHRSYEQYF. CDR3 nucleotides: TGTGCCAGCAGCAAGGGCCACAGGTCCTACGAGCAGTACTTC.